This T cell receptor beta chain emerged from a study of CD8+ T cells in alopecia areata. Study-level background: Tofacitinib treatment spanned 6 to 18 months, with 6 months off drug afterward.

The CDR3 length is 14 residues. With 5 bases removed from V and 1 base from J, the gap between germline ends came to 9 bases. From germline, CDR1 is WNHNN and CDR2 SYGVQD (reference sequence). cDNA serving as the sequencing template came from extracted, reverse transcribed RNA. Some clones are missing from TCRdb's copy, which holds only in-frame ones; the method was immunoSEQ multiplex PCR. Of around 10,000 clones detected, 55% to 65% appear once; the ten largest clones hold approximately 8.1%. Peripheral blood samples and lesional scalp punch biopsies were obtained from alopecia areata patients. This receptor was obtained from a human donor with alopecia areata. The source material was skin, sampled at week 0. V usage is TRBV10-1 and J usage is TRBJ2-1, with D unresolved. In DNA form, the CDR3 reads TGCGCCAGCAGTTCTACCAGGTCCTACAATGAGCAGTTCTTC. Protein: CASSSTRSYNEQFF.